The rows below give T cell receptor beta chains drawn from one sample of a study of cytomegalovirus exposure and HLA in healthy donors. Data came from immunoSEQ multiplex PCR; TCRdb stores just in-frame clones and leaves some out. The sample has 150,000 or so clones, roughly 70% seen once. The sample consisted of PBMCs. The receptor set was obtained from a man younger than 40 in good health and CMV-seronegative. Both conserved end residues are part of each CDR3. A D gene is named only where the DNA matches it firmly. Some rows mark clone size as missing; the rest say once, few, many or name a class of expanded clone.

J gene | CDR3 length | clone size | V gene | D gene | CDR3 protein | CDR3 DNA
TRBJ1-1 | 12 | few | TRBV2 | . | CASTRENTEAFF | TGTGCCAGCACCAGGGAGAACACTGAAGCTTTCTTT
TRBJ2-1 | 20 | once | TRBV2 | TRBD1 | CASSEEGTGGNRGAYNEQFF | TGTGCCAGCAGTGAGGAGGGGACAGGCGGTAATCGAGGCGCCTACAATGAGCAGTTCTTC
TRBJ2-1 | 15 | . | TRBV5-1 | . | CASSLVEIAYNEQFF | TGCGCCAGCAGCTTGGTGGAGATCGCCTACAATGAGCAGTTCTTC
TRBJ1-2 | 15 | . | TRBV4-2 | . | CASSQDEGTNYGYTF | TGTGCCAGCAGCCAAGATGAGGGAACTAACTATGGCTACACCTTC
TRBJ2-2 | 14 | . | TRBV6-5 | . | CASSRTGVGGELFF | TGTGCCAGCAGTCGTACCGGGGTGGGCGGGGAGCTGTTTTTT
TRBJ1-2 | 14 | . | TRBV27 | . | CASSLEGGRYGYTF | TGTGCCAGCAGTTTGGAGGGAGGGCGCTATGGCTACACCTTC
TRBJ2-7 | 13 | . | TRBV18 | . | CASSPLAEYEQYF | TGTGCCAGCTCACCCTTAGCGGAATACGAGCAGTACTTC
TRBJ2-7 | 14 | few | TRBV7-2 | . | CASSLGATSIEQYF | TGTGCCAGCAGCTTAGGTGCGACATCGATCGAGCAGTACTTC
TRBJ2-5 | 13 | . | TRBV2 | . | CASSDGGLETQYF | TGTGCCAGCAGTGACGGGGGGCTGGAGACCCAGTACTTC
TRBJ2-3 | 15 | . | TRBV9 | TRBD1 | CASSERDRVVDTQYF | TGTGCCAGCAGCGAGCGGGACAGGGTGGTAGATACGCAGTATTTT
TRBJ2-7 | 12 | . | TRBV30 | TRBD1 | CAWTNNGRGLHF | TGTGCCTGGACCAACAACGGCAGGGGGCTCCACTTC
TRBJ1-5 | 16 | . | TRBV6-6 | TRBD1 | CASRYQGEYSNQPQHF | TGTGCCAGCAGGTATCAGGGGGAATATAGCAATCAGCCCCAGCATTTT
TRBJ2-3 | 16 | . | TRBV28 | . | CASRQMTARGTDTQYF | TGTGCCAGCAGGCAAATGACTGCTAGAGGCACAGATACGCAGTATTTT
TRBJ2-4 | 11 | . | TRBV30 | . | CAWSTSSHKRF | TGTGCCTGGAGTACCTCGTCCCACAAGAGGTTC
TRBJ1-5 | 14 | . | TRBV6-5 | TRBD1 | CASSADRVFQPQHF | TGTGCCAGCAGTGCTGACAGGGTGTTTCAGCCCCAGCATTTT
TRBJ2-7 | 15 | . | TRBV11-2 | TRBD2 | CASSRGLVVGYEQYF | TGTGCCAGCAGCCGCGGACTAGTGGTGGGGTACGAGCAGTACTTC
TRBJ2-6 | 19 | . | TRBV19 | . | CASSIDHLTSPTGANGLTF | TGTGCCAGTAGTATAGATCACCTGACTAGTCCAACTGGGGCCAACGGCCTGACTTTC
TRBJ1-4 | 14 | . | TRBV6-1 | . | CASSDRWEGEKLFF | TGTGCCAGCAGTGATAGGTGGGAGGGTGAAAAACTGTTTTTT
TRBJ2-7 | 13 | few | TRBV10-1 | . | CASSESSAYEQYF | TGCGCCAGCAGTGAGTCGTCGGCCTACGAGCAGTACTTC
TRBJ1-1 | 14 | . | TRBV7-9 | . | CASSLTGGGTEAFF | TGTGCCAGCAGCTTAACAGGTGGAGGGACTGAAGCTTTCTTT
TRBJ2-1 | 13 | . | TRBV7-9 | . | CASSFGSADEQFF | TGTGCCAGCAGCTTCGGCTCTGCGGATGAGCAGTTCTTC
TRBJ2-2 | 16 | . | TRBV5-1 | TRBD1 | CASSLAQGALTGELFF | TGCGCCAGCAGCTTGGCACAGGGGGCTCTCACCGGGGAGCTGTTTTTT
TRBJ1-1 | 14 | . | TRBV29-1 | TRBD1 | CSVAGGRGNTEAFF | TGCAGCGTTGCAGGGGGTAGGGGAAACACTGAAGCTTTCTTT
TRBJ1-2 | 16 | once | TRBV5-1 | TRBD1 | CASSLNSRGRNYGYTF | TGCGCCAGCAGCTTGAACTCTAGGGGGCGCAACTATGGCTACACCTTC
TRBJ2-3 | 13 | . | TRBV30 | . | CAWTERSTDTQYF | TGTGCCTGGACTGAGCGGAGCACAGATACGCAGTATTTT
TRBJ2-7 | 14 | . | TRBV7-6 | . | CASSYRQTPYEQYF | TGTGCCAGCAGCTACCGACAGACCCCCTACGAGCAGTACTTC
TRBJ1-2 | 14 | . | TRBV28 | . | CASSLIQANYGYTF | TGTGCCAGCAGTTTGATACAGGCCAACTATGGCTACACCTTC